Below, 10 T cell receptor delta chains from the same sample are listed, as sequenced in a study of Vδ1+ human thymocytes. General observations from the study: In the thymus, TRG and TRD repertoires looked highly polyclonal with Gaussian CDR3 lengths.

No cognate antigen is known for these TCRs. Extracted RNA was reverse transcribed into cDNA. The CDR3 regions were amplified by multiplex PCR from V-gene primers to a constant-region primer. TCRdb re-called the multiplex PCR reads via CATT. The sample holds some 54,000 delta-chain clones, less than 20% seen once. The specimen was Vdelta1+ gamma-delta thymocytes from the thymus. Subset indicated: FACS-sorted CD3+ TCRalphabeta- TCRVdelta1+ TCRVdelta2- thymocytes. Receptors originate from a boy younger than two who had congenital heart surgery.

This clone was observed a handful of times. The chain is built from TRDV1 and TRDJ1; D ambiguous. There are 14 residues in the CDR3. CDR1 and CDR2 from the germline V gene are TSWWSYY and QGS. V was pared by 5 bases and J by 2 bases, with 12 bases between. For the CDR3, the DNA is TGTGCTCTTGGGAACGGCCCGGATACCGATAAACTCATCTTT. Amino acid sequence: CALGNGPDTDKLIF.

Only a few counts were recorded for this clone. This rearrangement joins TRDV1 to TRDJ1, with 11 bases fitting TRDD3. This CDR3 spans 21 amino acids. The V gene's germline CDR1 is TSWWSYY and CDR2 QGS. After removal of 0 bases from V and 0 bases from J, the junction contained 15 bases not matched to a gene. This CDR3 reads CALGELRLRAGGYPYTDKLIF. The DNA of the CDR3 is TGTGCTCTTGGGGAACTACGCCTTCGGGCTGGGGGATACCCATACACCGATAAACTCATCTTT.

The chain carries TRDV1 and TRDJ1; D unresolved. Deletions cut 0 bases from V and 0 bases from J, with 8 bases between. This CDR3 is built from 15 residues. In germline, CDR1 is TSWWSYY, CDR2 QGS. The CDR3, as DNA: TGTGCTCTTGGGGAACTAGTTTGGTACACCGATAAACTCATCTTT. This codes for CALGELVWYTDKLIF.

V and J are TRDV1 and TRDJ1; tentative D call: TRDD3 (5 bases). This CDR3 has 15 amino acids. Germline CDR1 is TSWWSYY and CDR2 is QGS. The V end was cut by 5 bases, the J end by 3 bases, with 16 bases between. The CDR3 DNA is TGTGCTCTTGGGCAGGCGGGGTACTGGTCCGATAAACTCATCTTT. Translated: CALGQAGYWSDKLIF.

This clone has at least ten counts. The chain joins TRAV29/DV5 to TRDJ1, with D unclear. Germline CDR1 is NSMFDY and CDR2 is ISSIKDK. The CDR3 is 11 residues long. Between the trimmed V and J ends, which lost 4 bases and 1 base, there was a span of 5 bases. The CDR3 bases are TGTGCAGCACTGTCCACCGATAAACTCATCTTT. It specifies CAALSTDKLIF.

This clone was observed a handful of times. The genes are TRDV1 and TRDJ1; D is unclear. This CDR3 contains 18 residues. The germline V gene has CDR1 TSWWSYY and CDR2 QGS. Trimming pared 3 bases from V and 1 base from J, leaving 21 bases between. The CDR3 DNA follows: TGTGCTCTTGGGGACTACTGTGGTGGTTTTAGTGCCACCGATAAACTCATCTTT. It yields the protein CALGDYCGGFSATDKLIF.

The rearrangement uses TRDV1 and TRDJ1, with TRDD3 matching over 7 bases. CDR1 and CDR2 from the germline V gene are TSWWSYY and QGS. V lost 3 bases and J lost 7; bases outside the gene matches: 26. CDR3 size: 20 residues. CDR3 in amino acids: CALGEPDQDTRNCPRSKLIF. In DNA, the CDR3 is TGTGCTCTTGGGGAGCCAGACCAGGATACGCGAAATTGCCCCCGCTCTAAACTCATCTTT.

V usage is TRDV1 and J usage is TRDJ1; D remains ambiguous. Germline V gene sequence: CDR1 TSWWSYY, CDR2 QGS. Trimming removed 2 bases at V and 12 bases at J, with 31 bases between. The CDR3 sequence is 18 residues long. This CDR3 is CALGESEYGPEFPRAFIF. The CDR3 DNA follows: TGTGCTCTTGGGGAAAGTGAGTACGGCCCCGAATTTCCGAGGGCTTTCATCTTT.

This rearrangement joins TRDV1 to TRDJ1, with 12 bases fitting TRDD3. In germline, CDR1 is TSWWSYY, CDR2 QGS. Unmatched junction bases numbered 9, after V lost 0 bases and J lost 1 base. The CDR3 extends over 19 amino acids. The DNA of the CDR3 is TGTGCTCTTGGGGAACTGGACACTGGGGGATACTTCGCCACCGATAAACTCATCTTT. Its translation: CALGELDTGGYFATDKLIF.

The V and J genes are TRDV1 and TRDJ1, with D unclear. The germline gives CDR1 TSWWSYY, CDR2 QGS. With 5 bases removed from V and 3 bases from J, the gap between germline ends came to 13 bases. This CDR3 spans 14 amino acids. The CDR3 DNA reads as TGTGCTCTTGGGACCAACCCACGGGCCGATAAACTCATCTTT. Protein product: CALGTNPRADKLIF.